A selection of T cell receptor beta chains follows, all from one sample in a study of blood T cells in healthy people across ages. TCRdb redid the calling of the 5' RACE reads with MiXCR, one entry per CDR3 protein. The sample has 650,000 to 800,000 distinct CDR3 sequences, around 43% seen once. Sequencing used blood. The receptors shown here come from a man aged 55 to 70 in good health. Each CDR3 is given with its conserved first and last residue. Each record gives: clone size, J gene, CDR3 length, V gene, CDR3 protein. The size of a clone is reported for some rows only, either as once, few or many, or as a class for expanded clones.

.,TRBJ2-7,15,TRBV6-5,CASSYYRTASYEQYF
.,TRBJ1-2,17,TRBV12-3/TRBV12-4,CASKKIGTSADRYGYTF
.,TRBJ2-5,15,TRBV24-1,CATSPGGAGEETQYF
many,TRBJ2-7,16,TRBV20-1,CSARDPSGGPLYEQYF
.,.,14,TRBV30,CAWRGGDRYYEQYF
.,TRBJ2-2,15,TRBV2,CASSWTGANTGELFF
few,TRBJ2-3,15,TRBV6-6,CASSYGTGSTDTQYF
.,TRBJ1-4,14,TRBV12-3/TRBV12-4,CASSFGGLGEKLFF
.,TRBJ1-5,15,TRBV12-3/TRBV12-4,CASSLVRGRGQPQHF
.,TRBJ2-7,15,TRBV9,CASSEQDGPTYEQYF